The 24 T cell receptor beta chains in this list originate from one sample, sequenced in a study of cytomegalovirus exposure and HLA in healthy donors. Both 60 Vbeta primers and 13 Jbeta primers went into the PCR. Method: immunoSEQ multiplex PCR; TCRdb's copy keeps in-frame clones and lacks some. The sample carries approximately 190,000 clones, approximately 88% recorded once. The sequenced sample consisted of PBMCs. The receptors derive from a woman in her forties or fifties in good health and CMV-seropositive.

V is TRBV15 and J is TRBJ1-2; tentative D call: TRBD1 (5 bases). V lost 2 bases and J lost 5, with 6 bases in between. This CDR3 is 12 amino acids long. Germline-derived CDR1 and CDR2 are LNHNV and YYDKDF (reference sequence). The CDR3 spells CATSRQGYGYTF. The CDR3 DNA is TGTGCCACCAGCAGACAGGGATATGGCTACACCTTC.

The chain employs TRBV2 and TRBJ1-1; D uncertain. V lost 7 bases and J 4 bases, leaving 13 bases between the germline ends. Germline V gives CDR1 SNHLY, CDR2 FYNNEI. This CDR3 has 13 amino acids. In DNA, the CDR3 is TGTGCCAGCACGGGTGAAGGTATCACTGAAGCTTTCTTT. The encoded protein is CASTGEGITEAFF.

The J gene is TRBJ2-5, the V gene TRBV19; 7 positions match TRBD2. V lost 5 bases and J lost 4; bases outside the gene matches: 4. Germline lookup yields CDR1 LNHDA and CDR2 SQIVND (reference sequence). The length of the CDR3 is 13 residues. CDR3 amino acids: CASSWAGVETQYF. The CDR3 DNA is TGTGCCAGTAGTTGGGCGGGGGTAGAGACCCAGTACTTC.

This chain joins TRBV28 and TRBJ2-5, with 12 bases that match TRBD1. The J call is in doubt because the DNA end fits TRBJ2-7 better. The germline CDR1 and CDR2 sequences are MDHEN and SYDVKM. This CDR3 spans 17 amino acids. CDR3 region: CASSLWVRDRGPYEQYF. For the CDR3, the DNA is TGTGCCAGCAGTTTATGGGTCCGGGACAGGGGGCCCTACGAGCAGTACTTC.

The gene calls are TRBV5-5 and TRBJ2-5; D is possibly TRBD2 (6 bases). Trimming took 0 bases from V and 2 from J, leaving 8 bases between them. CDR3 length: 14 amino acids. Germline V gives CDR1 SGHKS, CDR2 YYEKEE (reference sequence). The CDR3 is CASSLGGTQETQYF. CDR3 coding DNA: TGTGCCAGCAGCTTGGGAGGGACTCAAGAGACCCAGTACTTC. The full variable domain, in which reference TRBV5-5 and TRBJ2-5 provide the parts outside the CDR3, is DAGVTQSPTHLIKTRGQQVTLRCSPISGHKSVSWYQQVLGQGPQFIFQYYEKEERGRGNFPDRFSARQFPNYSSELNVNALLLGDSALYLCASSLGGTQETQYFGPGTRLLVL.

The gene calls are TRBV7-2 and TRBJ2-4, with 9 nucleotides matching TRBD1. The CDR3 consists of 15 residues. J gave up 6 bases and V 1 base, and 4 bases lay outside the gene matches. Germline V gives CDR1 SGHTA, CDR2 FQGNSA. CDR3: CASSLDRGQRNIQYF. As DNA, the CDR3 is TGTGCCAGCAGCTTAGACAGGGGGCAAAGAAACATTCAGTACTTC.

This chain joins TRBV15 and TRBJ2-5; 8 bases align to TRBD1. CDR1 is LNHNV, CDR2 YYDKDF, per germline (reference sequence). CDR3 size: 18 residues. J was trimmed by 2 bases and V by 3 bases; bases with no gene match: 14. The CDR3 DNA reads TGTGCCACCAGCAGGGAATTTCGCCGCAGGGGGCAACAAGAGACCCAGTACTTC. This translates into CATSREFRRRGQQETQYF.

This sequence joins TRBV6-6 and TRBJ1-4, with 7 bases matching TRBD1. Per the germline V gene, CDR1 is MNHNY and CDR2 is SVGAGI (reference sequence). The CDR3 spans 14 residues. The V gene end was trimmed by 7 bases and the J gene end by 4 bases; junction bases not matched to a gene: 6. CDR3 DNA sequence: TGTGCCAGCACCAGGGACAGACTTAATGAAAAACTGTTTTTT. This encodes CASTRDRLNEKLFF.

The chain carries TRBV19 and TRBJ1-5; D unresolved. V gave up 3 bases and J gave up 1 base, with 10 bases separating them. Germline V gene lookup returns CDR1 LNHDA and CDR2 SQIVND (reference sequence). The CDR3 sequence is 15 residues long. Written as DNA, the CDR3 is TGTGCCAGTAGTATTGCCCCCACAAGCAATCAGCCCCAGCATTTT. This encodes CASSIAPTSNQPQHF.

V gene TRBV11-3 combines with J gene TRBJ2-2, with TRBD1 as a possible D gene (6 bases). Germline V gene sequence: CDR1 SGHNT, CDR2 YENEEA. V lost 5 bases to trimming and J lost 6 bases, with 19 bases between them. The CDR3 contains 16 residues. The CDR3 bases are TGTGCCAGCAGCCGTCCCACAACAACAGGGCCCGGGGAGCTGTTTTTT. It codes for CASSRPTTTGPGELFF.

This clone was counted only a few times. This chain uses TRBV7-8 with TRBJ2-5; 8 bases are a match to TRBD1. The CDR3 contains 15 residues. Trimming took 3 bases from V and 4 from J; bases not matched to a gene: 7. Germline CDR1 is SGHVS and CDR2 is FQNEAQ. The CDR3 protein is CASSFQGASGETQYF. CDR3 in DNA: TGTGCCAGCAGCTTCCAGGGGGCTTCTGGAGAGACCCAGTACTTC.

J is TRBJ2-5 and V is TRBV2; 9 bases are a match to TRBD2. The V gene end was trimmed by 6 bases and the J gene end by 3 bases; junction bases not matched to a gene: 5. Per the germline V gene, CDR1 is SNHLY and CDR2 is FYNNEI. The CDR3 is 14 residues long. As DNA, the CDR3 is TGTGCCAGCAGACTCGGGACTAGCAAAGAGACCCAGTACTTC. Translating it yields CASRLGTSKETQYF.

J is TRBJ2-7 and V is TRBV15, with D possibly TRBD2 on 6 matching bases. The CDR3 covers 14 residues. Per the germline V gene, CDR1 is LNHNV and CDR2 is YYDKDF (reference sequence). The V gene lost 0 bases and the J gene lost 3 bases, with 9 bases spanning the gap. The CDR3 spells CATSREGRNYEQYF. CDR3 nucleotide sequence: TGTGCCACCAGCAGAGAGGGGAGGAACTACGAGCAGTACTTC. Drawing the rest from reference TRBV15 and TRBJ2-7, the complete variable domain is DAMVIQNPRYQVTQFGKPVTLSCSQTLNHNVMYWYQQKSSQAPKLLFHYYDKDFNNEADTPDNFQSRRPNTSFCFLDIRSPGLGDTAMYLCATSREGRNYEQYFGPGTRLTVT.

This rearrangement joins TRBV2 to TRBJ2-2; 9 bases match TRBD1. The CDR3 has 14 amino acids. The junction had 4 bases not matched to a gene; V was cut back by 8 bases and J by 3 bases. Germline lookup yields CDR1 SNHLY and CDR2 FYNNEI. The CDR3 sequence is CASQGQGYTGELFF. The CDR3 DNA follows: TGTGCCAGCCAAGGACAGGGGTACACCGGGGAGCTGTTTTTT. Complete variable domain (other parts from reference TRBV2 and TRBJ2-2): EPEVTQTPSHQVTQMGQEVILRCVPISNHLYFYWYRQILGQKVEFLVSFYNNEISEKSEIFDDQFSVERPDGSNFTLKIRSTKLEDSAMYFCASQGQGYTGELFFGEGSRLTVL.

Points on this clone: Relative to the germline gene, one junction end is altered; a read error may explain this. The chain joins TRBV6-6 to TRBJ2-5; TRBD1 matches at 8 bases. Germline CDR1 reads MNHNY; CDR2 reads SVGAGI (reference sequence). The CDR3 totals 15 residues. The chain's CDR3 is CAGSYPGGDRETQYF. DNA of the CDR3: TGTGCCGGCAGTTACCCAGGGGGCGATCGAGAGACCCAGTACTTC.

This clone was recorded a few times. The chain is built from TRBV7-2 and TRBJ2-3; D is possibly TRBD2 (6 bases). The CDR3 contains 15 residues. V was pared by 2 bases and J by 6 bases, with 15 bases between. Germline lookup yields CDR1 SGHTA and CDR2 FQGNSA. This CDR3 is CASSLILAGGDTQYF. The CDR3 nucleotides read TGTGCCAGCAGCTTAATACTAGCCGGCGGGGATACGCAGTATTTT.

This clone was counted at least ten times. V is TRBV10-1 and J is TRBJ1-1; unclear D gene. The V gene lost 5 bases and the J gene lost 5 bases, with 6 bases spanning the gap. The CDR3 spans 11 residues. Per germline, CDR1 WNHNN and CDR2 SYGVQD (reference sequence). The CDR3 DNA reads TGCGCCAGCAGTTTTCAAACTGAAGCTTTCTTT. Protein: CASSFQTEAFF.

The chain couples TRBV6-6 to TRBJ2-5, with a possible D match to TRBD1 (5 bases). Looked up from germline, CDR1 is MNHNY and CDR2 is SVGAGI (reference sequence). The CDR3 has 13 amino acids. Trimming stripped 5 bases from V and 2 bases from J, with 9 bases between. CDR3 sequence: CASSNQGQETQYF. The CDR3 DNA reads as TGTGCCAGCAGTAACCAGGGACAAGAGACCCAGTACTTC.

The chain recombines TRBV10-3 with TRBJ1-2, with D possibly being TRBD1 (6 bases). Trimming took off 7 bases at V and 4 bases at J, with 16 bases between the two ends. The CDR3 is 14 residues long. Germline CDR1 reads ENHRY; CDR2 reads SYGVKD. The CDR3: CAITARDTLYGYTF. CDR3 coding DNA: TGTGCCATCACCGCTAGGGACACCCTCTATGGCTACACCTTC.

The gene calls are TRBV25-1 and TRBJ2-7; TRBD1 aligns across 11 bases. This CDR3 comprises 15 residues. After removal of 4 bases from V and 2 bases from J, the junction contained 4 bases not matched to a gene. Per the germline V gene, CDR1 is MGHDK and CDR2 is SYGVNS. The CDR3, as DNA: TGTGCCAGCAGTGCCTCGGGACAGGGGGCCTACGAGCAGTACTTC. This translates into CASSASGQGAYEQYF.

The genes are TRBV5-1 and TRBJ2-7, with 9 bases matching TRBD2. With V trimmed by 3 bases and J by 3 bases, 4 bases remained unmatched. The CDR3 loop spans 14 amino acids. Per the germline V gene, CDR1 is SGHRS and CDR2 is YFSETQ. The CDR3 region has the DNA TGCGCCAGCAGCTATAGCGGGGGCCTCTACGAGCAGTACTTC. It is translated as CASSYSGGLYEQYF.

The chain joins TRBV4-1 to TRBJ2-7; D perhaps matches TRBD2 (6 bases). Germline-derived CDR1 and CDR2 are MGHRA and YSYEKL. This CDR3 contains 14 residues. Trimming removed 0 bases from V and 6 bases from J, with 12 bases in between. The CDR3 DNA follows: TGCGCCAGCAGCCAAGAAGGGATAGCGGCCGAGCAGTACTTC. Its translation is CASSQEGIAAEQYF.

This CDR3 reads CASSQGNPVRAYEQFF. The CDR3 nucleotides are TGTGCCAGCAGCCAAGGGAACCCGGTGAGGGCGTATGAGCAGTTCTTC. V usage is TRBV14 and J usage is TRBJ2-1; possibly TRBD2 for D (5 bases). Germline assignment: CDR1 SGHDN and CDR2 FVKESK. CDR3 size: 16 residues. The V gene lost 1 base and the J gene lost 8 bases, with 18 bases spanning the gap. The full variable domain, completed using reference TRBV14 and TRBJ2-1, is EAGVTQFPSHSVIEKGQTVTLRCDPISGHDNLYWYRRVMGKEIKFLLHFVKESKQDESGMPNNRFLAERTGGTYSTLKVQPAELEDSGVYFCASSQGNPVRAYEQFFGPGTRLTVL.

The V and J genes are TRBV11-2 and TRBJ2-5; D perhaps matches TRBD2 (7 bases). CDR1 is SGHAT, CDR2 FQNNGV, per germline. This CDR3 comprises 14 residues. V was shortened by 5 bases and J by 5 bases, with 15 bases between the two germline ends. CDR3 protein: CASSRGGGMETQYF. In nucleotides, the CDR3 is TGTGCCAGCAGCCGAGGGGGGGGGATGGAGACCCAGTACTTC.